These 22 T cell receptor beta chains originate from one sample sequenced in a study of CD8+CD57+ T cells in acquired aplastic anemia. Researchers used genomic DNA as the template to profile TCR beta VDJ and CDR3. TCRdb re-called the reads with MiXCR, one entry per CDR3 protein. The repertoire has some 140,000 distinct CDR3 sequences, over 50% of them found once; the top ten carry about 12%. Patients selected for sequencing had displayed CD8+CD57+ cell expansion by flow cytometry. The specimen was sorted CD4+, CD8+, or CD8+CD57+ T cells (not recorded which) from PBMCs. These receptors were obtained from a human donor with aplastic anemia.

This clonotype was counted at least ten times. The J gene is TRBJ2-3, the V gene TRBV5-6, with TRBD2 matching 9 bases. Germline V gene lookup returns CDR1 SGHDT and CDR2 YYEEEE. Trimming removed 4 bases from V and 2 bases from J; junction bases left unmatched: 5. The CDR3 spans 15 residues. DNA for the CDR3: TGTGCCAGCAGCCAAGGACTAGCGAACACAGATACGCAGTATTTT. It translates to CASSQGLANTDTQYF.

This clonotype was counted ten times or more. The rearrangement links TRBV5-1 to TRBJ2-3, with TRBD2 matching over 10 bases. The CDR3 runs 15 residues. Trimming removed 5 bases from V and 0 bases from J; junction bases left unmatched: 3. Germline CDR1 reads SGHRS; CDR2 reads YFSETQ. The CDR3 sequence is CASRAGLASTDTQYF. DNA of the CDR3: TGCGCCAGCAGGGCGGGACTAGCGAGCACAGATACGCAGTATTTT.

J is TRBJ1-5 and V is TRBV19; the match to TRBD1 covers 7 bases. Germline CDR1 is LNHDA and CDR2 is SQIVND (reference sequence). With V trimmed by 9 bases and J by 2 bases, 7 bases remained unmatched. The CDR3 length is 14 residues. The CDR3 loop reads CASSTQGGNQPQHF. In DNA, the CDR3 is TGTGCCAGCAGCACCCAGGGGGGCAATCAGCCCCAGCATTTT.

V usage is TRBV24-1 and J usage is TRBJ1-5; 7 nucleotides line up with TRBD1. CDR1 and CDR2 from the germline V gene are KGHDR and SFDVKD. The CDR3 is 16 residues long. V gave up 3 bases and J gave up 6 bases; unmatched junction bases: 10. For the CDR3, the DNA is TGTGCCACCAGTGATAGCGGGACAGATCGGGGTCAGCCCCAGCATTTT. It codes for CATSDSGTDRGQPQHF.

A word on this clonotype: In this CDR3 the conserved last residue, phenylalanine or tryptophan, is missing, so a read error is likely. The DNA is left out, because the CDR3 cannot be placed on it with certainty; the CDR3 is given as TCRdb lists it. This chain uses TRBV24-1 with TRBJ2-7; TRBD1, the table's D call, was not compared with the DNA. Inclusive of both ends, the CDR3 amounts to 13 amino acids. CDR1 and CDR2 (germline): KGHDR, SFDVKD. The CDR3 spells CATSEQTGYEPYI.

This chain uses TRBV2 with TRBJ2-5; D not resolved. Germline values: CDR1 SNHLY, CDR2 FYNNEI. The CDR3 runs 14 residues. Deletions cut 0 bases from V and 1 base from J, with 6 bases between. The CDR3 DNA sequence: TGTGCCAGCAGTGAAGCTCCGAGCCAAGAGACCCAGTACTTC. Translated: CASSEAPSQETQYF.

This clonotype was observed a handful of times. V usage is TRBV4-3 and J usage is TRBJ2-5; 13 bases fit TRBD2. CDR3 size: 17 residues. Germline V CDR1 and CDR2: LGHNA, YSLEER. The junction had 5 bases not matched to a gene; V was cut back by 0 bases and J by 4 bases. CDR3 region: CASSQELAGGQRETQYF. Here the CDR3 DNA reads TGCGCCAGCAGCCAAGAACTAGCGGGGGGGCAGAGAGAGACCCAGTACTTC.

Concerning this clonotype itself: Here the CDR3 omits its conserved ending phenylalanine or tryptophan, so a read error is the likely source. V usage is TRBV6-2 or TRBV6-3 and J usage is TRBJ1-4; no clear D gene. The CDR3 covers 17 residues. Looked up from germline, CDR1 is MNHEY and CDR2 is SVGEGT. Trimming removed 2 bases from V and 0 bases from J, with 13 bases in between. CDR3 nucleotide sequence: TGTGCCAGCAGTTACGCCCAGGAGACACCAACTAATGAAAAACTGTTTCTT. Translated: CASSYAQETPTNEKLFL.

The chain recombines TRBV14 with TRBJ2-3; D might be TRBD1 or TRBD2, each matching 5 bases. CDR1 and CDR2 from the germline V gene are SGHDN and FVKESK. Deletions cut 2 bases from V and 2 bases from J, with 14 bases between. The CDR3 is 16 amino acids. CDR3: CASSQFQGVFTDTQYF. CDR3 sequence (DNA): TGTGCCAGCAGCCAATTCCAGGGAGTTTTCACAGATACGCAGTATTTT.

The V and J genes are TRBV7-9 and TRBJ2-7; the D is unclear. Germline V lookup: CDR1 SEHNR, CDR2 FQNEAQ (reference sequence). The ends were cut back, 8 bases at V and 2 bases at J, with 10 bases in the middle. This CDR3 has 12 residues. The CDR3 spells CASEWVPYEQYF. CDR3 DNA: TGTGCCAGCGAATGGGTTCCCTACGAGCAGTACTTC.

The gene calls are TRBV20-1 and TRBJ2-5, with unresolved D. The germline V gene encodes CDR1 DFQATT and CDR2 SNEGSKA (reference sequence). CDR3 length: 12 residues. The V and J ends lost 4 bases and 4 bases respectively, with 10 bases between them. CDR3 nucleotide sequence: TGCAGTGCTAACCAGTTACGAGAGACCCAGTACTTC. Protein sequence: CSANQLRETQYF.

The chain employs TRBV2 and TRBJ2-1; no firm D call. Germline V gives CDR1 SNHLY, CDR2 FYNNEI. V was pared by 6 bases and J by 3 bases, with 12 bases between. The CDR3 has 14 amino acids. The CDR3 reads CASRQDGNYNEQFF. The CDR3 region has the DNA TGTGCCAGCAGGCAGGACGGAAACTACAATGAGCAGTTCTTC.

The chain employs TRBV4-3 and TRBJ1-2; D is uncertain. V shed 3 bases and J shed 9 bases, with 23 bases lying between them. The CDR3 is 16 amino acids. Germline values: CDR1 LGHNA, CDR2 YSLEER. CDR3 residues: CASSQSEEYEVGSYTF. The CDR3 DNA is TGCGCCAGCAGCCAGTCGGAGGAGTATGAAGTCGGTAGCTACACCTTC.

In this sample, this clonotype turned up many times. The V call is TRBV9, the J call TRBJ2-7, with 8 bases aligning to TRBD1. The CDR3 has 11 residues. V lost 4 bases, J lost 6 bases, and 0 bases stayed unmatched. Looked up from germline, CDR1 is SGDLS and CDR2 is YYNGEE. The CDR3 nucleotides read TGTGCCAGCAGCCAGGGGGCCGAGCAGTACTTC. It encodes CASSQGAEQYF.

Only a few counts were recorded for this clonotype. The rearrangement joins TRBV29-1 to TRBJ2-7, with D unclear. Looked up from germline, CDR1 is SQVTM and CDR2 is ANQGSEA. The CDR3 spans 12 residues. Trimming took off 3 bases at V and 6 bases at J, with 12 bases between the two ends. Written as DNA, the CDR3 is TGCAGCGTTGATGGTAGGGTTGGCGAGCAGTACTTC. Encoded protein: CSVDGRVGEQYF.

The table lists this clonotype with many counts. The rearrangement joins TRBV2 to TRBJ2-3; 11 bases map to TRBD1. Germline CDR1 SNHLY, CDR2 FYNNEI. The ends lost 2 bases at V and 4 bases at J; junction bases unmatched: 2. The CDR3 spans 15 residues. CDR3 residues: CASSEWTGGADTQYF. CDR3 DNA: TGTGCCAGCAGTGAATGGACAGGGGGCGCAGATACGCAGTATTTT.

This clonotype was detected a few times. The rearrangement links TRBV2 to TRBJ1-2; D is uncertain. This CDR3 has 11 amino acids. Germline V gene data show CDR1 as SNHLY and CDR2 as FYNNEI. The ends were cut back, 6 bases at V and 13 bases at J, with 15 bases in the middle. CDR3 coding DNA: TGTGCCAGCAGAGAAAACCGAGCATCCACCTTC. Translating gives CASRENRASTF. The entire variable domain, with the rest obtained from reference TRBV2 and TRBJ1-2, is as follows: EPEVTQTPSHQVTQMGQEVILRCVPISNHLYFYWYRQILGQKVEFLVSFYNNEISEKSEIFDDQFSVERPDGSNFTLKIRSTKLEDSAMYFCASRENRASTFGSGTRLTVV.

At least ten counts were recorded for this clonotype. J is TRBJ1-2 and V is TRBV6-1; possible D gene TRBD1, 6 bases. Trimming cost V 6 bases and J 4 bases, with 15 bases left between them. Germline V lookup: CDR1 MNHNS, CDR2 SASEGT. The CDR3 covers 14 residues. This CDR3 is CASSPGQFLYGYTF. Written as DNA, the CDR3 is TGTGCCAGCAGCCCCGGACAGTTCCTCTATGGCTACACCTTC.

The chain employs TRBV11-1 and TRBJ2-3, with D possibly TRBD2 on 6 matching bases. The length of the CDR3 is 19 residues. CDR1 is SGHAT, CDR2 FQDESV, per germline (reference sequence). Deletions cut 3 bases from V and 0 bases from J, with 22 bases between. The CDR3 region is CASSFSGATSFSSTDTQYF. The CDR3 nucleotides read TGTGCCAGCAGCTTTTCGGGAGCCACGAGTTTTTCTAGCACAGATACGCAGTATTTT.

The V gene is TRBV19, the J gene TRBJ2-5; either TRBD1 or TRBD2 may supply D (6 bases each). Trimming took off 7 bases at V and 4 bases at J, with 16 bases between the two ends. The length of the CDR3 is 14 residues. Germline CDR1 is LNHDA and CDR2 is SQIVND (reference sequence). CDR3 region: CASTSGGEVETQYF. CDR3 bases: TGTGCCAGTACTTCCGGGGGCGAAGTAGAGACCCAGTACTTC.

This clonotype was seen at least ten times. CDR3 region: CASSSRGGQNRYEQYF. The CDR3 coding sequence is TGTGCCAGCAGCTCGCGGGGAGGCCAGAACCGTTACGAGCAGTACTTC. V gene TRBV7-9 combines with J gene TRBJ2-7; a possible D gene is TRBD2 (6 bases). The V and J ends lost 4 bases and 4 bases respectively, with 20 bases between them. CDR3 size: 16 residues. CDR1 and CDR2 (germline): SEHNR, FQNEAQ (reference sequence).

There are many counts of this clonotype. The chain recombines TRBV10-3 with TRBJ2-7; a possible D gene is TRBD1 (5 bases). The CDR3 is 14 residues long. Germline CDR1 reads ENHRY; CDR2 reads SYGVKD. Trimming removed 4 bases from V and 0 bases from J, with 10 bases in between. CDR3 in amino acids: CAISGADSSYEQYF. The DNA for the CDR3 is TGTGCCATCAGTGGGGCAGACAGCTCCTACGAGCAGTACTTC.